The text below deals with one TCR beta chain. Its antigen is not known. Template switching introduced a universal primer site, and the cDNA bore unique molecular identifiers. TCRdb fed the 5' RACE reads into MiXCR, producing one record per CDR3 protein. Among hundreds of thousands of distinct CDR3 sequences listed, 7.5% to 9.5% were seen once. This entry comes from a study of identical twins. Overall study findings and caveats: Recombination models fit unrelated individuals' TCR alpha sharing but underestimated twins'. In zero-insertion analyses, partial confounding could arise from invariant MAIT and iNKT cells.

Trimming took 6 bases from V and 1 from J, leaving 13 bases between them. CDR3 length: 13 residues. The germline V gene has CDR1 DFQATT and CDR2 SNEGSKA (reference sequence). The same sample was also studied in work on yellow fever vaccine responses in identical twins. That source notes: Twins reportedly mounted vaccine T cell responses that seemed partly convergent, partly personalized.

The sequence derives from a woman between 18 and 30 years old in good health. The chain links TRBV20-1 to TRBJ2-7; weak D call: TRBD1 (6 bases). Sequenced: CD8+ T cells sorted from blood. The CDR3 sequence is CSAGQGTSYEQYF. The CDR3 region has the DNA TGCAGTGCGGGGCAGGGGACATCCTACGAGCAGTACTTC.